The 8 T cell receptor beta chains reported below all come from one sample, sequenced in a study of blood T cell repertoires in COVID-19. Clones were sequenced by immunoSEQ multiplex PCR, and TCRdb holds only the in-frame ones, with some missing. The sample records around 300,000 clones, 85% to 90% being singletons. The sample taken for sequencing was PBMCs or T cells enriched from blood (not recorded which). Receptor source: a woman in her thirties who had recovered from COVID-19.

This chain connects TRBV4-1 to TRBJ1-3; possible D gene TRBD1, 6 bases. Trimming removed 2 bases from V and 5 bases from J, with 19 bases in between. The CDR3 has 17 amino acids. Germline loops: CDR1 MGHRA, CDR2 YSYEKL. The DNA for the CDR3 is TGCGCCAGCAGCCAACGACAGGCCGAGTCCAATAGAAACACCATATATTTT. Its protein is CASSQRQAESNRNTIYF.

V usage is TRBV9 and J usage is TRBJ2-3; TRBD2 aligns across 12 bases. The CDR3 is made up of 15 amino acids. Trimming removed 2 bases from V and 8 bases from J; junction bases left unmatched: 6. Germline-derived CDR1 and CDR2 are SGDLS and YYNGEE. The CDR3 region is CASSVPSGRASTQYF. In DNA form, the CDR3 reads TGTGCCAGCAGCGTCCCTAGCGGGAGGGCCAGTACGCAGTATTTT.

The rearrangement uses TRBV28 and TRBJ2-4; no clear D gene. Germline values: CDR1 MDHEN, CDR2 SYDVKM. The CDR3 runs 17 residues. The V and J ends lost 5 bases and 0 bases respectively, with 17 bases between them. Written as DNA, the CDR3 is TGTGCCAGCAGTCCGACCCTCGCGAGACAAGCCAAAAACATTCAGTACTTC. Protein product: CASSPTLARQAKNIQYF.

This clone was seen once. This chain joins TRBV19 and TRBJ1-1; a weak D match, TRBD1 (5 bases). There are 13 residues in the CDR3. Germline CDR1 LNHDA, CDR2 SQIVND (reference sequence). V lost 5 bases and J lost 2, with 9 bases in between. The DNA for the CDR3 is TGTGCCAGTAGTGAACAGGCAAACACTGAAGCTTTCTTT. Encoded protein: CASSEQANTEAFF.

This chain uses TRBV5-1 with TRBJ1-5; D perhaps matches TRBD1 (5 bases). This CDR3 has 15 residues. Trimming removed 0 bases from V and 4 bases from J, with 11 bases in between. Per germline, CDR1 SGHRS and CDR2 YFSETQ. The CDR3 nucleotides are TGCGCCAGCAGCTTGGCCGGGGGTCTAAATCAGCCCCAGCATTTT. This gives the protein CASSLAGGLNQPQHF. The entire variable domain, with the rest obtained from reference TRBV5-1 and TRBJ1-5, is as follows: KAGVTQTPRYLIKTRGQQVTLSCSPISGHRSVSWYQQTPGQGLQFLFEYFSETQRNKGNFPGRFSGRQFSNSRSEMNVSTLELGDSALYLCASSLAGGLNQPQHFGDGTRLSIL.

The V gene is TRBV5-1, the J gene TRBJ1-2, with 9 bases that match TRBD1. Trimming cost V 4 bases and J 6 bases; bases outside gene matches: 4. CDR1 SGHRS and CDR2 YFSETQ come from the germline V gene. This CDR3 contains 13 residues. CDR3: CASSPGQGDGYTF. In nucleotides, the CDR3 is TGCGCCAGCAGCCCGGGACAGGGAGATGGCTACACCTTC.

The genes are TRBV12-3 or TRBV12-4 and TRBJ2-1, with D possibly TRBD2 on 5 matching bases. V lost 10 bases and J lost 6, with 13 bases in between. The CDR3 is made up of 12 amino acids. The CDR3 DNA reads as TGTGCCAATCGAGGGAGAGCCAATGAGCAGTTCTTC. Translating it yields CANRGRANEQFF.

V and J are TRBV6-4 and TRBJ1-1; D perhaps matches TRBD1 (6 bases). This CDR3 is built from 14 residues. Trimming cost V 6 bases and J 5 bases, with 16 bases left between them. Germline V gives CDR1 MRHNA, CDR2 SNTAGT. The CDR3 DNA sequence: TGTGCCAGCAGACCCCGGGGGGCGGATACTGAAGCTTTCTTT. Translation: CASRPRGADTEAFF.